This T cell receptor beta chain was obtained from a study of CD8 T cells in Susac syndrome. The CDR3 totals 16 residues. V was pared by 0 bases and J by 1 base, with 6 bases of the junction left unmatched. Germline CDR1 and CDR2: MGHRA and YSYEKL. An input of about 0.5 to 1 ug of RNA was subjected to reverse transcription using random hexamers. TCRdb used MiXCR to reprocess the immunoSEQ multiplex PCR reads, holding one entry per CDR3 protein. Of over 80,000 distinct CDR3 sequences in the sample, around 94% were seen once. Sequenced material: CD8+ T cells from PBMCs. The TCR was taken from a human donor with Susac syndrome. V and J are TRBV4-1 and TRBJ2-7; 7 bases are shared with TRBD1. The CDR3 DNA is TGCGCCAGCAGCCAAGAAATGACAGGGTGGTCCTACGAGCAGTACTTC. Protein: CASSQEMTGWSYEQYF.